This TCR beta chain stems from a study of OX40 agonist ivuxolimab in advanced cancers. Looking at the study overall: Partial responses were achieved by three patients: one hepatocellular carcinoma, two cutaneous melanoma.

Concerning this clone itself: Its antigen is not identified.

Study-level results: Dose levels from 0.1 to 3.0 mg/kg saw CD4+ and CD8+ blood T cells expand clonally by week 6. Expansion of clones was among the lowest in partial responders at 0.1-3.0 mg/kg.

J lost 5 bases, V lost 6 bases, and 4 bases had no gene match. The CDR3 is made up of 13 amino acids. Germline V gene sequence: CDR1 KGHSH, CDR2 LQKENI. Sequenced by immunoSEQ multiplex PCR; TCRdb stores in-frame clones only, minus some. The data show 16,000 or so clones, 86% seen once. The chain uses TRBV18 and TRBJ2-5, with 9 nucleotides matching TRBD1. This specimen was CD4+ or CD8+ T cells sorted from blood, taken in a trial of the OX40 agonist ivuxolimab. The TCR comes from an adult with an advanced solid tumor such as melanoma, head and neck, liver or kidney cancer. The CDR3 region is CASSPGQGETQYF. The CDR3 DNA reads TGTGCCAGCTCCCCAGGACAGGGGGAGACCCAGTACTTC.